This TCR beta chain was profiled in a study of shared clonotypes between healthy human individuals (dated by TCRdb to 2018 to 2020). Describing the broader study: Three men and two women, aged 18 to 49 years, made up the cohort. For each donor, CD4 naive and CD4 memory were each run on three plates, CD8 naive on two plates, and CD8 memory on one plate. The study deeply sequenced blood TCR repertoires of about five healthy adults to estimate repertoire size and the extent of clonotype sharing between individuals. Libraries were prepared and TCR repertoires were sequenced by different laboratories using diverse techniques, in order to increase sequencing depth and limit assay-specific biases. Between about 0.85 and 10 billion PBMCs per donor were obtained by leukapheresis. What the research found in general, with its limitations: Based on pairwise subsampling, the degree of clonotype sharing among donors was expected to be affected by sequencing depth. Only blood was sampled, and tissue TCR repertoires likely differ from those in blood. Compared with non-shared clonotypes, the clonotypes found in all four sorted-subset donors had higher generation probabilities. Rarefaction of sorted-subset datasets indicated incomplete sequencing despite the large sequencing depth. The genetic and exposure-history diversity represented was limited by the small number of donors. About 5% of naive CD4, 3.5% of naive CD8, about 2.4% of memory CD4, and around 0.4% of memory CD8 clonotypes were shared across several donors. Estimated clonotype richness was generally larger for naive than for memory subsets.

V was cut back by 0 bases and J by 8 bases, leaving a gap of 5 bases between them. Based on the germline V gene, the CDR1 and CDR2 sequences are SGHNT and YENEEA. The cysteine opens and the phenylalanine closes a CDR3 of 13 amino acids. The only DNA kept is the CDR3, 39 bases in frame from the first base. Using the deep immunoSEQ assay, TCR CDR3 regions were amplified from genomic DNA by multiplex PCR. Extracted genomic DNA from each cell subset was distributed evenly across all wells of several immunoSEQ 96-well plates, and each plate was treated as a replicate. Each replicate PCR for sorted subsets received around 200 ng genomic DNA, equal to tens of thousands of T cell genomes. The purified libraries were quantified using a Qubit 3.0 fluorometer, sized with a Bioanalyzer 2100, and then quantified again using the KAPA Library Quantification kit. Every immunoSEQ 96-well plate was sequenced on a dedicated single-read 150-cycle Illumina NextSeq 550 flow cell. On the authors' methods: The immunoSEQ output contained only junctional sequences without quality scores, so filtering could not match that applied to full-length reads. To assign V/J genes and CDR3, sequences were annotated using PyIR, a Python wrapper for IgBLAST v1.9, with IMGT germline references. Reads were filtered out if the reads had weak V/J assignments (E-value above 1e-6), no CDR3, stop codons, out-of-frame junctions, or ambiguous translated residues. V3J clonotypes were defined by identical inferred V gene, J gene, and CDR3 amino acid sequence. To compute the percentage overlap between repertoires, the number of shared unique clonotypes was divided by the size of the smaller repertoire. Repertoire richness was assessed with RTK rarefaction, the Chao1 estimator, and Recon v2.1 estimates of unobserved clonotypes. For all TCRbeta clonotypes obtained by the gDNA method from a few donors, generation probabilities were computed with OLGA. The immuneACCESS repertoire file appears here via TCRdb, limited to in-frame rearrangements. These files lack a portion of the clones; in checked studies, under half of the deficit traces to unresolved V genes, and the cause of the others is not known. V and J calls and clone size are those listed in that table; D and trimming were worked out from the DNA. Recorded for this sample are approximately 2.5 million clones; over 85% of them occurred a single time. The leading ten clones occupy about 0.13% of the sample.

With regard to this clone: The antigen it recognizes is unknown. No much larger clone exists at a distance of one base, and base qualities are not known.

Healthy HIV-negative adults with no recently reported acute infections or vaccinations were included as donors. Every donor was a Caucasian adult residing in Nashville, Tennessee, USA. CD4+ T cells were enriched by magnetic negative selection; naive cells were then positively selected on CD45RA, and the negative fraction formed the memory subset. Blood was obtained by leukapheresis, after which PBMCs were separated by Ficoll-Histopaque density gradient centrifugation and cryopreserved in liquid nitrogen vapor phase. Purity and quantity of every magnetically sorted T cell population were checked by analytical flow cytometry. Genomic DNA was isolated from each sorted fraction and quantified by UV absorbance on a Nanodrop 2000c.

This clonotype was obtained from a man aged 18 to 29 in good health. Recombination linked TRBV11-3 to TRBJ1-6; the D gene remains uncertain. The sequenced material came from naive CD4+ T cells sorted from blood. The cell subset or site label here, explained by the study, means: CD45RA+ positively selected. The CDR3 sequence is CASSLDPYSPLHF. The sequenced DNA is TGTGCCAGCAGCTTAGATCCCTATTCACCCCTCCACTTT.